The 2 T cell receptor beta chains given below trace back to one sample, sequenced in a study of vaccination and CD4 T cells after COVID-19. With the Oncomine TCR Beta short-read assay, DNA from cultured CD4+ T cells was sequenced. TCRdb itself ran the PCR reads through MiXCR, one entry per CDR3 protein. The data contain about 20,000 distinct CDR3 sequences, less than 35% of them singletons. The antigens these receptors bind are not known. Treatment: approximately 9-day PBMC culture with coronavirus spike peptide pools or control peptides (ViraFEST assay). Sequenced material: cultured CD4+ T cells from blood. The receptor source for this set is a human donor with COVID-19.

The chain recombines TRBV6-4 with TRBJ1-2; 7 nucleotides align to TRBD1. V shed 4 bases, J shed 0 bases, and the junction held 5 bases outside the gene matches. The CDR3 has 15 residues. Germline loops: CDR1 MRHNA, CDR2 SNTAGT. CDR3 sequence: CASSGRGQTNYGYTF. For the CDR3, the DNA is TGTGCCAGCAGTGGTAGGGGGCAAACTAACTATGGCTACACCTTC.

V gene TRBV11-3 combines with J gene TRBJ2-2; D remains ambiguous. Trimming shortened V by 5 bases and J by 5 bases, and 12 bases separated the two germline ends. The CDR3 runs to 14 residues. Per germline, CDR1 SGHNT and CDR2 YENEEA. The CDR3 sequence: CASSPESLTGELFF. In DNA form, the CDR3 reads TGTGCCAGCAGCCCAGAATCGCTTACCGGGGAGCTGTTTTTT. Full variable domain (missing parts from reference TRBV11-3 and TRBJ2-2): EAGVVQSPRYKIIEKKQPVAFWCNPISGHNTLYWYLQNLGQGPELLIRYENEEAVDDSQLPKDRFSAERLKGVDSTLKIQPAELGDSAVYLCASSPESLTGELFFGEGSRLTVL.